Listed here is a single T cell receptor (beta chain). Antigen unknown. The sample comes from a study of blood T cells in healthy people across ages. Study-wide results and limits: The long-lived group displayed more naive CD4+ cells, plus higher diversity, than the aged donors did. A roughly linear fall in TCR beta diversity per million T cells was seen with increasing age.

The authors ran a second PCR of about 6 to 12 cycles using a sample-barcoded 5' primer and a J-beta primer mix. In TCRdb, the 5' RACE reads were re-called with MiXCR into one record per CDR3 protein. Among approximately 940,000 distinct CDR3 sequences listed, around 49% were seen once. Total RNA, at least 6 micrograms per sample, was extracted from PBMCs. The CDR3 sequence is 16 residues long. Trimming removed 0 bases from V and 2 bases from J; junction bases left unmatched: 2. Germline CDR1 is DFQATT and CDR2 is SNEGSKA (reference sequence). The sample consisted of blood. This rearrangement joins TRBV20-1 to TRBJ2-3; TRBD2 agrees at 13 bases. The receptor was isolated from a man aged 25-45 years in good health. In DNA form, the CDR3 reads TGCAGTGCTAGAGAACTAGCGGGGGGGATCACAGATACGCAGTATTTT. Translating it yields CSARELAGGITDTQYF.